This TCR beta chain is from a study of Tregs in tolerant kidney transplant recipients. Related graft donors supplied nonmyeloablative bone marrow transplants, and mixed chimerism was transient. The count of this clone is one. Assay: immunoSEQ multiplex PCR; the TCRdb copy retains only in-frame clones and omits some. This sample has 100,000 or so clones, with 80% to 95% found just once. Germline V gene sequence: CDR1 LNHDA, CDR2 SQIVND (reference sequence). The V and J ends lost 4 bases and 0 bases, in that order; junction bases with no gene match: 3. The CDR3 covers 14 residues. The TCR was taken from a human patient who received a combined kidney and bone marrow transplant. A share of the T cells may be of graft donor origin. The V call is TRBV19, the J call TRBJ2-7, with 7 bases lining up with TRBD1. Specimen: CD4+ T cells from blood (PBMCs), collected 12 months after the transplant. CDR3: CASSNAGGSYEQYF. The CDR3, as DNA: TGTGCCAGTAGTAACGCAGGGGGCTCCTACGAGCAGTACTTC.